Sequencing of this T cell receptor beta chain was carried out in a study of CD8+ T cells in alopecia areata. Findings and limits, study-wide: Both scalp clonality and the expanded CD8+ clones among the top 100 showed a significant decrease with tofacitinib. During tofacitinib treatment, many expanded lesional clones remained in scalp and blood. Across lesional scalp, and particularly alopecia totalis/universalis, clonality surpassed that of normal scalp.

The treatment denotes: oral pan-JAK inhibitor, 5-10 mg twice daily. From PBMCs, CD4+ and CD8+ T cells were sorted. As for this clone: Its specificity is unknown.

Germline V gene sequence: CDR1 SGHTA, CDR2 FQGNSA. The CDR3 is made up of 12 amino acids. V was cut by 4 bases and J by 0 bases, with 4 bases left in between. Sequencing used cDNA as its template, made by extracting RNA and reverse transcribing it. Sequencing was performed with immunoSEQ multiplex PCR; in TCRdb, only in-frame clones are kept and a portion is missing. This sample has over 150,000 clones, with about 60% found just once. The TCR sequence derives from a human donor with alopecia areata. The chain employs TRBV7-2 and TRBJ2-7; D is unresolved. The sample in question was CD4+ T cells sorted from blood, obtained at week 4, from a patient treated with tofacitinib. CDR3 coding DNA: TGTGCCAGCAGCTCGAGCTCCTACGAGCAGTACTTC. It is translated as CASSSSSYEQYF. The variable domain in full, with the rest retrieved from reference TRBV7-2 and TRBJ2-7, is GAGVSQSPSNKVTEKGKDVELRCDPISGHTALYWYRQSLGQGLEFLIYFQGNSAPDKSGLPSDRFSAERTGGSVSTLTIQRTQQEDSAVYLCASSSSSYEQYFGPGTRLTVT.